Listed here are 30 T cell receptor beta chains from one sample, sequenced in a study of technical replicates of blood from several donors. Produced via immunoSEQ multiplex PCR; TCRdb's table is partial and in-frame only. The table includes some 78,000 clones, 94% detected once. The sample was T cells isolated from PBMCs. The receptors were sampled from a human donor in good health.

The table lists this clone with a few counts. V usage is TRBV14 and J usage is TRBJ2-1; 9 bases are a match to TRBD2. V was clipped by 3 bases and J by 7 bases; unmatched bases: 13. The CDR3 spans 17 residues. Germline CDR1 and CDR2: SGHDN and FVKESK. The CDR3 protein is CASSHGREGKVWNEQFF. CDR3 DNA sequence: TGTGCCAGCAGCCATGGGCGGGAGGGCAAAGTTTGGAATGAGCAGTTCTTC. The complete variable domain, with remaining parts taken from reference TRBV14 and TRBJ2-1, reads EAGVTQFPSHSVIEKGQTVTLRCDPISGHDNLYWYRRVMGKEIKFLLHFVKESKQDESGMPNNRFLAERTGGTYSTLKVQPAELEDSGVYFCASSHGREGKVWNEQFFGPGTRLTVL.

The sample holds one count of this clone. The chain recombines TRBV19 with TRBJ2-7; TRBD2 matches at 13 bases. Trimming took 3 bases from V and 3 from J; bases not matched to a gene: 8. The CDR3 sequence is 17 residues long. Germline V gene lookup returns CDR1 LNHDA and CDR2 SQIVND (reference sequence). The CDR3 sequence: CASSIELAGGPLYEQYF. The CDR3 DNA follows: TGTGCCAGTAGTATTGAACTAGCGGGAGGGCCGCTCTACGAGCAGTACTTC.

The V call is TRBV11-2, the J call TRBJ2-7; 9 bases are a match to TRBD1. The CDR3 is 15 amino acids. V gave up 5 bases and J gave up 5 bases; unmatched junction bases: 10. Germline lookup yields CDR1 SGHAT and CDR2 FQNNGV. CDR3 sequence (DNA): TGTGCCAGCAGCCAGGCCGGGACAGGGAAAAACGAGCAGTACTTC. Protein: CASSQAGTGKNEQYF.

The CDR3 loop reads CASSTSGTDAYEQYF. DNA of the CDR3: TGTGCCAGCAGCACCTCCGGGACAGATGCCTACGAGCAGTACTTC. The V and J genes are TRBV6-5 and TRBJ2-7, with TRBD1 matching 7 bases. Germline V gene sequence: CDR1 MNHEY, CDR2 SVGAGI. This CDR3 region has 15 residues. V lost 6 bases, J lost 2 bases, and 10 bases stayed unmatched.

J is TRBJ2-7 and V is TRBV6-4; D is perhaps TRBD1 (5 bases). The CDR3 runs 15 residues. Germline V gives CDR1 MRHNA, CDR2 SNTAGT. V was cut by 8 bases and J by 4 bases, with 21 bases left in between. Here the CDR3 reads CASSGVVDRNYEQYF. DNA of the CDR3: TGTGCCAGCTCCGGCGTGGTCGACAGAAATTACGAGCAGTACTTC.

This chain joins TRBV4-1 and TRBJ2-7; 8 positions match TRBD2. This CDR3 contains 17 residues. Trimming cost V 6 bases and J 5 bases; bases outside gene matches: 18. Germline CDR1 reads MGHRA; CDR2 reads YSYEKL. The CDR3 nucleotides read TGCGCCAGCAGTCTAACCCCCCACCGGGGGGGGATCCACGAGCAGTACTTC. This translates into CASSLTPHRGGIHEQYF.

The chain links TRBV28 to TRBJ2-7; D gene ambiguous. Germline values: CDR1 MDHEN, CDR2 SYDVKM. The V end was cut by 5 bases, the J end by 6 bases, with 14 bases between. CDR3 length: 13 amino acids. CDR3: CASSPTLSGEQYF. CDR3 in DNA: TGTGCCAGCAGTCCCACCCTAAGTGGCGAGCAGTACTTC.

This clone was counted a few times. V and J are TRBV6-6 and TRBJ1-5, with 8 positions matching TRBD1. J gave up 1 base and V 6 bases, and 8 bases lay outside the gene matches. Germline V gene sequence: CDR1 MNHNY, CDR2 SVGAGI (reference sequence). The CDR3 totals 16 residues. The CDR3 DNA follows: TGTGCCAGCAGGCCGCAGGGGGCAGGGAGCAATCAGCCCCAGCATTTT. Its protein product is CASRPQGAGSNQPQHF.

The chain combines TRBV30 with TRBJ2-1; TRBD2 might be the D (5 bases). Germline V gene sequence: CDR1 GTSNPN, CDR2 SVGIG (reference sequence). V was pared by 5 bases and J by 0 bases, with 11 bases between. CDR3 size: 14 residues. DNA for the CDR3: TGTGCCTGGGGGAGAGGGAGCTCCTACAATGAGCAGTTCTTC. It yields the protein CAWGRGSSYNEQFF.

V and J are TRBV28 and TRBJ2-2, with 7 bases identical to TRBD2. This CDR3 has 16 amino acids. V dropped 5 bases and J dropped 6; count of bases not matched to a gene: 12. Per germline, CDR1 MDHEN and CDR2 SYDVKM. The CDR3 bases are TGTGCCAGCAGTCCGCGCTCGGGAGGCTTGGCCGGGGAGCTGTTTTTT. It specifies CASSPRSGGLAGELFF.

The chain combines TRBV7-9 with TRBJ2-7, with 9 bases fitting TRBD1. The CDR3 is 16 amino acids. Germline CDR1 is SEHNR and CDR2 is FQNEAQ (reference sequence). V was clipped by 5 bases and J by 2 bases; unmatched bases: 10. The CDR3 protein is CASSLIGTGRAYEQYF. CDR3 nucleotide sequence: TGTGCCAGCAGCCTGATTGGGACAGGGCGGGCCTACGAGCAGTACTTC.

This clone appeared a single time. The rearrangement uses TRBV4-1 and TRBJ2-7; possibly TRBD2 for D (5 bases). V dropped 2 bases and J dropped 2 bases, with 10 bases sitting between them. The CDR3 is 14 residues long. Germline V gives CDR1 MGHRA, CDR2 YSYEKL. Here the CDR3 DNA reads TGCGCCAGCAGCCAATTTACGGGAACCTACGAGCAGTACTTC. It encodes CASSQFTGTYEQYF.

The chain recombines TRBV2 with TRBJ1-3, with D unresolved. This CDR3 region has 11 residues. The germline CDR1 and CDR2 sequences are SNHLY and FYNNEI. Trimming removed 6 bases from V and 4 bases from J, with 4 bases in between. CDR3 sequence (DNA): TGTGCCAGCAGCCGGGGAAACACCATATATTTT. Its protein is CASSRGNTIYF.

This clone was seen a single time. Its ends do not fully match the called genes, so a read error is possible. Here the CDR3 reads CASSLDPAGYNEQYF. The CDR3 nucleotides are TGTGCTAGCAGCTTAGATCCGGCAGGGTACAACGAGCAGTACTTC. V usage is TRBV7-7 and J usage is TRBJ2-7, with D possibly TRBD1 on 5 matching bases. The CDR3 spans 15 residues. Germline CDR1 is SSHAT and CDR2 is FNYEAQ (reference sequence). Supplemented by reference TRBV7-7 and TRBJ2-7, the full variable domain reads GAGVSQSPRYKVTKRGQDVTLRCDPISSHATLYWYQQALGQGPEFLTYFNYEAQPDKSGLPSDRFSAERPEGSISTLTIQRTEQRDSAMYRCASSLDPAGYNEQYFGPGTRLTVT.

Of note for this clone: Mismatch with germline at one junction end may stem from a read error. This chain joins TRBV7-7 and TRBJ2-5; 7 bases line up with TRBD1. The germline V gene encodes CDR1 SSHAT and CDR2 FNYEAQ (reference sequence). The CDR3 extends over 15 amino acids. CDR3 in DNA: TGTGCTAGCAGTTTTCGGGACGGGACAGAAGAGACCCAGTACTTC. Amino acid sequence: CASSFRDGTEETQYF.

The gene calls are TRBV28 and TRBJ2-3; D ambiguous. V was trimmed by 2 bases and J by 0 bases, leaving 9 bases between them. CDR3 size: 15 residues. The germline gives CDR1 MDHEN, CDR2 SYDVKM. For the CDR3, the DNA is TGTGCCAGCAGTTTAGTTAGCCCAAGCACAGATACGCAGTATTTT. It specifies CASSLVSPSTDTQYF. Combining the CDR3 with reference TRBV28 and TRBJ2-3 gives the whole variable domain DVKVTQSSRYLVKRTGEKVFLECVQDMDHENMFWYRQDPGLGLRLIYFSYDVKMKEKGDIPEGYSVSREKKERFSLILESASTNQTSMYLCASSLVSPSTDTQYFGPGTRLTVL.

This clone occurred a few times. The chain links TRBV5-6 to TRBJ1-4, with 12 positions matching TRBD1. Germline lookup yields CDR1 SGHDT and CDR2 YYEEEE. The CDR3 runs to 19 residues. The V gene end was trimmed by 0 bases and the J gene end by 2 bases; junction bases not matched to a gene: 8. CDR3 sequence reads: CASSLGRDRGRGTNEKLFF. The CDR3 bases are TGTGCCAGCAGCTTGGGCAGGGACAGGGGGCGCGGGACTAATGAAAAACTGTTTTTT.

This clone showed up just once. The genes are TRBV19 and TRBJ2-1, with TRBD2 matching 11 bases. There are 16 residues in the CDR3. CDR1 is LNHDA, CDR2 SQIVND, per germline (reference sequence). V shed 7 bases and J 7 bases; nucleotides not matched to a gene: 12. CDR3 loop: CASIGGKASGRNEQFF. CDR3 DNA sequence: TGTGCCAGTATAGGAGGTAAAGCTAGCGGGAGGAATGAGCAGTTCTTC.

This clone was seen more than once but under ten times. The chain uses TRBV4-2 and TRBJ2-7; maybe TRBD2 (7 bases). The CDR3 is 17 amino acids. The V and J ends lost 0 bases and 5 bases respectively, with 20 bases between them. CDR1 is LGHNA and CDR2 is YNFKEQ in the germline V gene. CDR3 sequence: CASSQDLVGGLMDEQYF. CDR3 nucleotides: TGTGCCAGCAGCCAAGATCTAGTGGGGGGGCTAATGGACGAGCAGTACTTC.

The chain uses TRBV27 and TRBJ2-7; a weak D match, TRBD2 (6 bases). In germline, CDR1 is MNHEY, CDR2 SMNVEV (reference sequence). The CDR3 contains 14 residues. V lost 2 bases and J lost 3, with 11 bases in between. The DNA for the CDR3 is TGTGCCAGCAGTTTAACCATGGGGGGCTACGAGCAGTACTTC. Translation gives CASSLTMGGYEQYF.

The chain is built from TRBV5-1 and TRBJ2-5; 10 bases are a match to TRBD1. CDR1 and CDR2 from the germline V gene are SGHRS and YFSETQ. V lost 7 bases to trimming and J lost 4 bases; unmatched junction nucleotides: 10. The CDR3 is 15 amino acids. The DNA for the CDR3 is TGCGCCAGCTTCGACGGACAGGGGGTTTCAGAGACCCAGTACTTC. Translated: CASFDGQGVSETQYF.

This clone is a singleton in its sample. This chain's CDR3 is CASNDRVTEAFF. DNA of the CDR3: TGTGCCAGCAATGATAGAGTAACTGAAGCTTTCTTT. The chain has TRBV6-6 and TRBJ1-1; D uncertain. The germline V and J ends were trimmed by 7 bases and 5 bases, with 11 bases remaining between them. Germline lookup yields CDR1 MNHNY and CDR2 SVGAGI (reference sequence). CDR3 length equals 12 residues.

In this sample, this clone turned up once. The V gene is TRBV6-5, the J gene TRBJ2-1, with D maybe TRBD2 (6 bases). The ends were cut back, 6 bases at V and 6 bases at J, with 15 bases in the middle. The CDR3 spans 14 residues. CDR1 is MNHEY and CDR2 is SVGAGI in the germline V gene. In DNA, the CDR3 is TGTGCCAGCAGCCCCAAGGCGGGGCCCAATGAGCAGTTCTTC. Protein product: CASSPKAGPNEQFF.

This chain joins TRBV6-5 and TRBJ2-2; 7 bases are shared with TRBD1. Trimming took 2 bases from V and 0 from J; bases not matched to a gene: 0. The CDR3 spans 15 residues. Germline V gene data show CDR1 as MNHEY and CDR2 as SVGAGI. The CDR3 region has the DNA TGTGCCAGCAGTTACGGGACAGCGAACACCGGGGAGCTGTTTTTT. Protein sequence: CASSYGTANTGELFF.

V gene TRBV25-1 combines with J gene TRBJ2-2, with a possible D match to TRBD2 (5 bases). V lost 5 bases and J 6 bases, leaving 13 bases between the germline ends. The germline V gene has CDR1 MGHDK and CDR2 SYGVNS. This CDR3 contains 14 residues. Here the CDR3 reads CASSLASVSGELFF. CDR3 nucleotide sequence: TGTGCCAGCAGTCTAGCCAGCGTCTCCGGGGAGCTGTTTTTT.

The chain carries TRBV4-1 and TRBJ2-3, with D possibly TRBD2 on 6 matching bases. Germline loops: CDR1 MGHRA, CDR2 YSYEKL. The CDR3 extends over 15 amino acids. The germline V and J ends were trimmed by 0 bases and 1 base, with 8 bases remaining between them. The CDR3 DNA is TGCGCCAGCAGCCAAGAGGGGGGTGGCACAGATACGCAGTATTTT. Translation: CASSQEGGGTDTQYF.

V gene TRBV21-1 combines with J gene TRBJ1-1. TRBV21-1 is given as a pseudogene. This CDR3 has 16 residues. Written as DNA, the CDR3 is TGTGCCAGCAGCAAAGCTCGCGACAGCGGGGCCCCTGAAGCTTTCTTT. Translated: CASSKARDSGAPEAFF.

The rearrangement links TRBV14 to TRBJ2-7; D is perhaps TRBD1 (6 bases). CDR1 SGHDN and CDR2 FVKESK come from the germline V gene. This CDR3 comprises 16 residues. With 0 bases removed from V and 3 bases from J, the gap between germline ends came to 15 bases. The CDR3 DNA reads TGTGCCAGCAGCCAAGATAGTGGGACACGCTTCTACGAGCAGTACTTC. Residues: CASSQDSGTRFYEQYF.

The chain has TRBV29-1 and TRBJ2-7; 7 bases align to TRBD2. Germline CDR1 reads SQVTM; CDR2 reads ANQGSEA. This CDR3 region has 12 residues. V dropped 3 bases and J dropped 5; count of bases not matched to a gene: 4. The CDR3 DNA is TGCAGCGTTGAGCGGGAGTACGACGAGCAGTACTTC. It codes for CSVEREYDEQYF.

The chain joins TRBV30 to TRBJ2-1; D is undetermined. Between the trimmed V and J ends, which lost 2 bases and 4 bases, there was a span of 3 bases. In germline, CDR1 is GTSNPN, CDR2 SVGIG (reference sequence). The CDR3 spans 11 residues. The DNA for the CDR3 is TGTGCCTGGAGTCCGTACAATGAGCAGTTCTTC. Protein: CAWSPYNEQFF. The full variable domain, completed using reference TRBV30 and TRBJ2-1, is SQTIHQWPATLVQPVGSPLSLECTVEGTSNPNLYWYRQAAGRGLQLLFYSVGIGQISSEVPQNLSASRPQDRQFILSSKKLLLSDSGFYLCAWSPYNEQFFGPGTRLTVL.